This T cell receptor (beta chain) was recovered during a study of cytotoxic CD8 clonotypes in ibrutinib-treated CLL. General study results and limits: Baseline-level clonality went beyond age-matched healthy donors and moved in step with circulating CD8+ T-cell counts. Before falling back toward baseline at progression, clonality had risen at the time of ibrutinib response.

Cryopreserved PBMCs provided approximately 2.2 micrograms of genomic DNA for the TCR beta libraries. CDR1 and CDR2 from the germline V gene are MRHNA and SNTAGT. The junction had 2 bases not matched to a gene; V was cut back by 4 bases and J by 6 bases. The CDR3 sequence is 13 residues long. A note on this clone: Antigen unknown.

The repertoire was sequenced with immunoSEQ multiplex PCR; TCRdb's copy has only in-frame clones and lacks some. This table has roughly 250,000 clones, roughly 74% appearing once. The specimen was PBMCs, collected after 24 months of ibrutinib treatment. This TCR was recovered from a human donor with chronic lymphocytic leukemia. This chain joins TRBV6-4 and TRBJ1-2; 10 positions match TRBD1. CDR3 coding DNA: TGTGCCAGCAGTGGGGACAGGGGACATGGCTACACCTTC. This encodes CASSGDRGHGYTF.